The text below deals with one T cell receptor beta chain. This specimen belongs to a study of T cells expressing NK-cell markers. With the 5' RACE reads reprocessed, TCRdb shows one record per CDR3 protein and no DNA. The ten top clones account for under 4.5%, within a sample of about 540,000 distinct CDR3 sequences. Germline V gives CDR1 SGHAT, CDR2 FQNNGV. CDR3 length: 14 residues. Material: blood T cells: a sorted CD56 or NKG2C T cell subset, CD4+ or CD8+ T cells, or bulk PBMC T cells (not recorded which). The receptor's source is a man between 18 and 35 years old in good health. The chain joins TRBV11-2 to TRBJ2-1. The CDR3 sequence: CASRSPTFYNEQFF.